Shown below are 9 T cell receptor beta chains from a single sample sequenced in a study of Graves' ophthalmopathy and Graves' hyperthyroidism. The authors amplified TCR beta CDR3 regions, and they did so from RNA transcripts for repertoire sequencing. HTBI primers served in a first-round RT-PCR, which a second-round multiplex PCR followed. A single record per CDR3 protein comes from TCRdb applying MiXCR to the multiplex PCR reads. The repertoire holds fewer than 400,000 distinct CDR3 sequences, with 15% to 20% as singletons. The sequencing sample was made of peripheral blood. The receptors were gathered from a woman between 18 and 29 years old with Graves' ophthalmopathy.

At least ten counts were recorded for this clonotype. The chain carries TRBV7-6 and TRBJ1-1; D remains unclear. Germline V CDR1 and CDR2: SGHVS, FNYEAQ. Trimming shortened V by 0 bases and J by 1 base, and 6 bases separated the two germline ends. This CDR3 is 14 amino acids long. The CDR3 is CASSLADGNTEAFF. The CDR3 nucleotides read TGTGCCAGCAGCTTAGCGGACGGGAACACTGAAGCTTTCTTT.

This clonotype was found many times. V usage is TRBV12-3 or TRBV12-4 and J usage is TRBJ1-3; 7 bases match TRBD1. The CDR3 contains 13 residues. V lost 10 bases and J lost 4; bases outside the gene matches: 7. CDR3 sequence: CANRGRGGNTIYF. CDR3 nucleotide sequence: TGTGCCAACAGGGGAAGAGGCGGAAACACCATATATTTT.

This clonotype was seen many times. The genes are TRBV12-3 or TRBV12-4 and TRBJ1-5; no clear D gene. The V and J ends lost 4 bases and 0 bases respectively, with 13 bases between them. The CDR3 has 16 amino acids. The CDR3 DNA reads TGTGCCAGCAGTTCCCGCAGCCTATATAGCAATCAGCCCCAGCATTTT. Its translation: CASSSRSLYSNQPQHF.

This chain links TRBV18 with TRBJ1-5, with D possibly matching TRBD1 (5 bases). The CDR3 runs to 16 residues. CDR1 is KGHSH, CDR2 LQKENI, per germline. V was cut by 0 bases and J by 7 bases, with 16 bases left in between. The CDR3 sequence: CASSPPGRETRQPQHF. The CDR3 DNA follows: TGTGCCAGCTCACCACCGGGCAGGGAGACACGCCAGCCCCAGCATTTT.

The chain uses TRBV6-1 and TRBJ2-5; TRBD2 matches 10 bases. Germline V gene sequence: CDR1 MNHNS, CDR2 SASEGT. With V trimmed by 3 bases and J by 2 bases, 6 bases remained unmatched. The CDR3 length is 16 residues. The chain's CDR3 is CASSDLAGEGQETQYF. CDR3 bases: TGTGCCAGCAGTGACCTAGCGGGAGAGGGTCAAGAGACCCAGTACTTC.

This clonotype was detected only a few times. This sequence joins TRBV6-4 and TRBJ2-7; 13 positions agree with TRBD2. The CDR3 loop spans 18 amino acids. V lost 2 bases, J lost 5 bases, and 12 bases stayed unmatched. Germline V lookup: CDR1 MRHNA, CDR2 SNTAGT. The CDR3 reads CASSDPPRTSGSRHEQYF. The CDR3 nucleotides are TGTGCCAGCAGTGACCCACCTCGGACTAGCGGGAGTCGGCACGAGCAGTACTTC.

This clonotype has more than one count but fewer than ten. This chain connects TRBV19 to TRBJ1-1; D possibly corresponds to TRBD1 (5 bases). The CDR3 has 17 amino acids. Germline assignment: CDR1 LNHDA and CDR2 SQIVND (reference sequence). Trimming stripped 1 base from V and 0 bases from J, with 15 bases between. The CDR3 is CASSIAGTLKMNTEAFF. CDR3 nucleotide sequence: TGTGCCAGTAGTATAGCCGGGACCTTGAAGATGAACACTGAAGCTTTCTTT.

This clonotype was seen repeatedly, ten times or more. The genes are TRBV20-1 and TRBJ2-7; D is tentatively TRBD1 or TRBD2 (5 bases each). Germline V CDR1 and CDR2: DFQATT, SNEGSKA (reference sequence). Trimming stripped 6 bases from V and 0 bases from J, with 15 bases between. This CDR3 has 14 residues. The CDR3 DNA reads TGCAGTGCCGTGGGGACGGGGAACTCCTACGAGCAGTACTTC. Its protein product is CSAVGTGNSYEQYF.

This clonotype was seen at least ten times. A much larger clonotype is one base distant, so this may be a read error. CDR3 in DNA: TGTGCCGGCAGTTACTTTGGGGAGTCCGGGGAGCTGTTTTTT. Translation: CAGSYFGESGELFF. The J gene is TRBJ2-2, the V gene TRBV6-5, with a weak D call TRBD2 (5 bases). The germline gives CDR1 MNHEY, CDR2 SVGAGI. CDR3 length equals 14 residues.